This T cell receptor (beta chain) was obtained from a study of beta chain features in type 1 diabetes. Central memory, naive, regulatory and stem cell-like memory CD4+ cells were sorted by CD45RO/CCR7/CD25/CD127/CD95/CD27. Sorted populations all exceeded 95% purity. This clone was counted between two and nine times. The entirety of the isolated RNA underwent reverse transcription, so expressed TCRB transcripts were sequenced. The method was immunoSEQ multiplex PCR; TCRdb's version includes in-frame clones alone and lacks a portion of them. This table has approximately 150,000 clones, 8% to 13% appearing once. The CDR3 runs to 15 residues. Trimming at V came to 5 bases and at J to 3 bases, leaving 9 bases not matched to a gene. CDR1 is MDHEN, CDR2 SYDVKM, per germline.

The chain combines TRBV28 with TRBJ2-7; 8 positions match TRBD1. The sample was naive CD4+ T cells from blood. This receptor was obtained from a man aged 18 to 30 in good health. CDR3 nucleotides: TGTGCCAGCAGTGCCGCCGGGACAGGTGTCTACGAGCAGTACTTC. Encoded protein: CASSAAGTGVYEQYF.